This T cell receptor (beta chain) is drawn from a study of T cells after yellow fever vaccination. Broader study findings: Most primary-vaccination clones recurred post-booster (roughly 97% CD4, around 86% CD8).

Germline values: CDR1 MNHNS, CDR2 SASEGT. CDR3 length: 13 amino acids. The V gene lost 6 bases and the J gene lost 2 bases, with 11 bases spanning the gap. Template switching by 5'RACE produced TCR cDNA, adding a universal primer site and UMIs. TCRdb re-called the 5' RACE reads through MiXCR, storing one row per CDR3 protein. The repertoire holds over 300,000 distinct CDR3 sequences, with 4.1% as singletons. This clonotype was counted a few times. Its antigen is unknown. This receptor was obtained from a young man who received the YFV17D yellow fever vaccine. The rearrangement links TRBV6-1 to TRBJ2-7; D is perhaps TRBD1 or TRBD2 (5 bases each). The input for sequencing was PBMCs, taken 5 days after the yellow fever booster vaccination. CDR3 loop: CASRKRGPYEQYF. Written as DNA, the CDR3 is TGTGCCAGCAGAAAGAGGGGCCCCTACGAGCAGTACTTC.